A selection of T cell receptor beta chains follows, all from one sample in a study of T cell repertoires in aging, cancer and after chemotherapy. TCRdb used MiXCR to reprocess the multiplex PCR reads, holding one entry per CDR3 protein. This sample yields 850 to 1,000 distinct CDR3 sequences, of which around a fifth are seen a single time; about an eighth belongs to the top ten. The specimen was blood. These TCRs come from a human donor with a solid tumor. Each CDR3 is given with its conserved first and last residue. The D gene is left open where the match is weak. Clone size is not always given. Where it is, it says once, few, many or a class for expanded clones.

len,j_gene,v_gene,abundance,d_gene,CDR3nt,CDR3aa
15,TRBJ2-3,TRBV7-7,large,.,TGTGCTAGCAGCTTAGGTGTAAGGAACACAGATACGCAGTATTTT,CASSLGVRNTDTQYF
15,TRBJ2-3,TRBV28,.,TRBD2,TGTGCCAGCAGTCCCCCTAGCGGGGGCGGAGATACGCAGTATTTT,CASSPPSGGGDTQYF
18,TRBJ1-1,TRBV5-5,few,.,TGTGCCAGCAGCCCACTTATAGGAGCAGGGATTAGGGACACTGAAGCTTTCTTT,CASSPLIGAGIRDTEAFF
12,TRBJ2-2,TRBV20-1,.,TRBD1,TGCAAACCGGGACAGTCGTTTGGGGAGCTGTTTTTT,CKPGQSFGELFF
15,TRBJ1-3,TRBV29-1,large,.,TGCAGCGTTGTGGAGACCTTGATTTCTGGAAACACCATATATTTT,CSVVETLISGNTIYF
16,TRBJ1-2,TRBV7-9,large,.,TGTGCCAGCAGCCCAGGTGGAGTTGCGGGGCGGAATGGCTACACCTTC,CASSPGGVAGRNGYTF
13,TRBJ2-3,TRBV13,.,.,TGTGCCAGCAGCTTGGTTTCCACAGATACGCAGTATTTT,CASSLVSTDTQYF
15,TRBJ2-5,TRBV6-9,medium-sized,TRBD2,TGTGCCAGCACCTCCGGGGGGGCTCAATACGAGACCCAGTACTTC,CASTSGGAQYETQYF
11,TRBJ1-1,TRBV6-2/TRBV6-3,few,.,TGTGCCAGCAGTGATTGGAGGGGAGCTTTCTTT,CASSDWRGAFF
15,TRBJ2-3,TRBV19,.,TRBD2,TGTGCCAGTAGCAAAACGACTAGCATGGCTGATACGCAGTATTTT,CASSKTTSMADTQYF
13,TRBJ1-1,TRBV15,large,.,TGTGCCACCAGCAGAGTAGGTGGTACTGAAGCTTTCTTT,CATSRVGGTEAFF
16,TRBJ1-5,TRBV18,.,TRBD1,TGTGCCAGCTCAACAACGACAGGGGTTAGCAATCAGCCCCAGCATTTT,CASSTTTGVSNQPQHF
14,TRBJ2-7,TRBV10-3,.,.,TGTGCCATCCGGGGGTCTCCCACCTCGGGCGAGCAGTACTTC,CAIRGSPTSGEQYF
14,TRBJ2-5,TRBV25-1,.,.,TGTGCCAGCAGTGATTCCTCACGAGGAGAGACCCAGTACTTT,CASSDSSRGETQYF
15,TRBJ1-3,TRBV9,few,.,TGTGCCAGCAGCGTAGAGCTGGGCCCTGGAAACACCATATATTTT,CASSVELGPGNTIYF
13,TRBJ2-3,TRBV6-4,large,.,TGTGCCAGCAGTGACGGGGCGGCAGATACGCAGTATTTT,CASSDGAADTQYF
13,TRBJ1-5,TRBV10-2,large,.,TGCGCCACCAAGGGCAGGGGTTTAGTACCCCAGCATTTT,CATKGRGLVPQHF
14,TRBJ2-5,TRBV20-1,.,TRBD1,TGCAGTGGCGCACAGGGGGCCTGTCGAGAGACCCAGTACTTC,CSGAQGACRETQYF
16,TRBJ2-1,TRBV19,few,.,TGTGCCAGTAGTAAAACTCAGGGGTGGTCCTACAATGAGCAGTTCTTC,CASSKTQGWSYNEQFF
16,TRBJ2-2,TRBV10-3,few,TRBD1,TGTGCCATCAGTTGGACAGGGGGGAGAAACACCGGGGAGCTGTTTTTT,CAISWTGGRNTGELFF
16,TRBJ1-2,TRBV12-3/TRBV12-4,few,TRBD1,TGTGCCAGCAGCCGAACCGGGACAGGTCGTCAAGGGGGCTACACCTTC,CASSRTGTGRQGGYTF
18,TRBJ2-3,TRBV12-3/TRBV12-4,.,.,TGTGCCAGCGTTCGGTCCAGCGGGGAAAGGGGGGCGGGAGATACGCAGTATTTT,CASVRSSGERGAGDTQYF
16,TRBJ2-3,TRBV20-1,large,.,TGCAGTGCATGGGAAGTGGGGGAGACCTCCACAGATACGCAGTATTTT,CSAWEVGETSTDTQYF
14,TRBJ2-2,TRBV7-7,.,.,TGTGCCAGCAGCTCGCAGACCGCCGCCGGGGAGCTGTTTTTT,CASSSQTAAGELFF
15,TRBJ2-7,TRBV28,few,TRBD1,TGTGCCAGCAGTTTAGGCTACAGGGGGCGCTCCGAGCAGTACTTC,CASSLGYRGRSEQYF